The 16 T cell receptor beta chains below come from one sample, sequenced in a study of response to subunit inactivated influenza vaccine. TCRdb recomputed calls from the RT-PCR reads with MiXCR, one row per CDR3 protein. The sample has about 160,000 distinct CDR3 sequences, roughly a tenth seen once; the top ten hold around an eighth. Sequenced material: non-naive T cells sorted from PBMCs, taken about 40 days after vaccination. The source of these receptors is a man aged 45-60 years who received an inactivated influenza vaccine.

This clonotype has only a few counts. The V call is TRBV6-2 or TRBV6-3, the J call TRBJ2-7; TRBD2 agrees at 12 bases. CDR1 and CDR2 (germline): MNHEY, SVGEGT. Trimming took 4 bases from V and 5 from J; bases not matched to a gene: 3. This CDR3 comprises 14 residues. CDR3 DNA sequence: TGTGCCAGCAGTTCGACTAGCGGGAGCGACGAGCAGTACTTC. It specifies CASSSTSGSDEQYF.

This clonotype has only a few counts. The chain recombines TRBV4-3 with TRBJ2-6; D gene unclear. The V end was cut by 1 base, the J end by 0 bases, with 7 bases between. The germline V gene has CDR1 LGHNA and CDR2 YSLEER. The CDR3 loop spans 16 amino acids. DNA for the CDR3: TGCGCCAGCAGCCAAGCTGATGGCTCTGGGGCCAACGTCCTGACTTTC. It is translated as CASSQADGSGANVLTF.

A few counts support this clonotype. V and J are TRBV5-1 and TRBJ2-7; D may be TRBD1 (6 bases). This CDR3 region has 15 residues. Germline-derived CDR1 and CDR2 are SGHRS and YFSETQ. Trimming pared 4 bases from V and 6 bases from J, leaving 20 bases between. The CDR3 region has the DNA TGCGCCAGCAGCCCAAGACTGACAGGAACCCGCGAGCAGTACTTC. This codes for CASSPRLTGTREQYF.

V and J are TRBV7-6 and TRBJ2-7; 11 nucleotides agree with TRBD1. Looked up from germline, CDR1 is SGHVS and CDR2 is FNYEAQ. The V segment lost 3 bases and the J segment 2 bases; nucleotides outside the gene matches: 9. CDR3 size: 17 residues. The CDR3 here is CASSLRAPGQGAYEQYF. The CDR3 nucleotides read TGTGCCAGCAGCTTGCGTGCCCCGGGACAGGGGGCCTACGAGCAGTACTTC.

This clonotype was observed a few times. The chain recombines TRBV7-6 with TRBJ2-2; no definite D call. Germline V gene data show CDR1 as SGHVS and CDR2 as FNYEAQ. There are 15 residues in the CDR3. Trimming took off 6 bases at V and 5 bases at J, with 16 bases between the two ends. The CDR3 DNA follows: TGTGCCAGCAGTCATAGCCTAGTTGGGACCGGGGAGCTGTTTTTT. Its protein product is CASSHSLVGTGELFF.

This clonotype showed up just a few times. This chain uses TRBV28 with TRBJ2-1, with D maybe TRBD2 (6 bases). The V end was cut by 2 bases, the J end by 9 bases, with 8 bases between. The CDR3 loop spans 12 amino acids. Germline CDR1 reads MDHEN; CDR2 reads SYDVKM. CDR3 sequence reads: CASSLAGSEQFF. The CDR3 nucleotides are TGTGCCAGCAGTTTAGCGGGAAGTGAGCAGTTCTTC.

This clonotype has more than one count but fewer than ten. The genes are TRBV6-1 and TRBJ2-3, with D possibly being TRBD2 (5 bases). The CDR3 is made up of 15 amino acids. CDR1 and CDR2 (germline): MNHNS, SASEGT. V was shortened by 1 base and J by 0 bases, with 8 bases between the two germline ends. The CDR3 DNA is TGTGCCAGCAGTGAAGGGGAGCATAGCACAGATACGCAGTATTTT. Protein: CASSEGEHSTDTQYF.

The J gene is TRBJ2-7, the V gene TRBV7-8; 8 nucleotides agree with TRBD2. Germline trimming cut 5 bases from V and 7 bases from J; bases unmatched to any gene: 10. From germline, CDR1 is SGHVS and CDR2 FQNEAQ. The CDR3 extends over 14 amino acids. CDR3 amino acids: CASSLRTGGWEQYF. CDR3 nucleotide sequence: TGTGCCAGCAGCCTAAGAACGGGGGGGTGGGAGCAGTACTTC.

This clonotype was counted a few times. This chain uses TRBV5-5 with TRBJ1-5, with D possibly being TRBD1 (5 bases). The CDR3 is made up of 14 amino acids. Germline CDR1 SGHKS, CDR2 YYEKEE (reference sequence). Trimming shortened V by 5 bases and J by 3 bases, and 12 bases separated the two germline ends. DNA of the CDR3: TGTGCCAGCAGGTGGGACCTTTCCAATCAGCCCCAGCATTTT. It specifies CASRWDLSNQPQHF.

A few counts support this clonotype. The rearrangement links TRBV6-1 to TRBJ2-2; tentative D call: TRBD1 (6 bases). Germline CDR1 and CDR2: MNHNS and SASEGT. The CDR3 totals 15 residues. The V end lost 6 bases, the J end lost 5 bases, and 16 bases lay between the germline ends. CDR3 loop: CASRQDRLTTGELFF. The CDR3 DNA reads as TGTGCCAGCAGACAGGACAGACTAACTACCGGGGAGCTGTTTTTT.

J is TRBJ2-1 and V is TRBV5-5, with D tentatively TRBD1 or TRBD2 (5 bases each). The ends were cut back, 0 bases at V and 5 bases at J, with 9 bases in the middle. Germline V lookup: CDR1 SGHKS, CDR2 YYEKEE (reference sequence). The CDR3 totals 14 residues. CDR3 region: CASSLGDANNEQFF. The CDR3 coding sequence is TGTGCCAGCAGCTTGGGGGACGCCAACAATGAGCAGTTCTTC. The entire variable domain, with the rest obtained from reference TRBV5-5 and TRBJ2-1, is as follows: DAGVTQSPTHLIKTRGQQVTLRCSPISGHKSVSWYQQVLGQGPQFIFQYYEKEERGRGNFPDRFSARQFPNYSSELNVNALLLGDSALYLCASSLGDANNEQFFGPGTRLTVL.

The chain uses TRBV7-2 and TRBJ2-7; no reliable D call. The CDR3 contains 15 residues. The germline CDR1 and CDR2 sequences are SGHTA and FQGNSA. Trimming pared 2 bases from V and 0 bases from J, leaving 11 bases between. The CDR3 reads CASSLSQSSSYEQYF. The CDR3 DNA is TGTGCCAGCAGCTTATCTCAGTCCAGCTCCTACGAGCAGTACTTC. Drawing the rest from reference TRBV7-2 and TRBJ2-7, the complete variable domain is GAGVSQSPSNKVTEKGKDVELRCDPISGHTALYWYRQSLGQGLEFLIYFQGNSAPDKSGLPSDRFSAERTGGSVSTLTIQRTQQEDSAVYLCASSLSQSSSYEQYFGPGTRLTVT.

The V call is TRBV25-1, the J call TRBJ1-2; 8 bases line up with TRBD1. Trimming took 2 bases from V and 6 from J; bases not matched to a gene: 5. Germline assignment: CDR1 MGHDK and CDR2 SYGVNS. The CDR3 covers 14 residues. DNA of the CDR3: TGTGCCAGCAGTGAAGTCGGACAGGGAAATGGCTACACCTTC. This gives the protein CASSEVGQGNGYTF.

This clonotype was found many times. V and J are TRBV7-9 and TRBJ2-5; tentative D call: TRBD2 (5 bases). CDR3 length: 13 residues. The V gene's germline CDR1 is SEHNR and CDR2 FQNEAQ (reference sequence). Trimming left V 5 bases short and J 5 bases short, with 12 bases between. The CDR3 nucleotides are TGTGCCAGCAGCCTCCGGGGTGCGGAGACCCAGTACTTC. It encodes CASSLRGAETQYF.

This clonotype has a count of ten or more. V and J are TRBV20-1 and TRBJ2-1; 10 nucleotides line up with TRBD2. CDR3 size: 15 residues. Germline V gives CDR1 DFQATT, CDR2 SNEGSKA (reference sequence). With 1 base clipped from V and 4 bases from J, the junction kept 4 bases outside the gene matches. This chain's CDR3 is CSARGSGGAYNEQFF. The CDR3 DNA sequence: TGCAGTGCTAGAGGGAGCGGGGGGGCGTACAATGAGCAGTTCTTC.

This clonotype was seen a handful of times. V usage is TRBV5-4 and J usage is TRBJ2-1, with D unclear. Between the trimmed V and J ends, which lost 3 bases and 7 bases, there was a span of 11 bases. The CDR3 has 13 amino acids. Per germline, CDR1 SGHNT and CDR2 YYREEE (reference sequence). The CDR3 DNA is TGTGCCAGCAGCTCCCGTGATGGGAATGAGCAGTTCTTC. Its translation is CASSSRDGNEQFF.